Below, 5 T cell receptor beta chains from the same sample are listed, as sequenced in a study of vaccination effects on CD4 cells after COVID-19. These receptors' targets are unknown. Sequencing followed a ViraFEST assay step that expanded antigen-specific CD4+ T cells with viral peptide pools. Following 10 days of culture, CD4+ T cells were isolated. Sequencing used immunoSEQ multiplex PCR; TCRdb keeps in-frame clones, though not all of them. The sample lists under 65,000 clones, around 85% occurring once. This specimen consisted of CD4+ T cells from PBMCs cultured with HCoV-229E spike peptides, obtained before COVID-19 vaccination. These receptors all stem from a human donor who received a COVID-19 vaccine.

Only a few counts were recorded for this clone. This rearrangement joins TRBV5-5 to TRBJ1-6; the D gene is possibly TRBD1 (6 bases). The CDR3 is made up of 15 amino acids. Per germline, CDR1 SGHKS and CDR2 YYEKEE (reference sequence). The V end lost 1 base, the J end lost 9 bases, and 14 bases lay between the germline ends. The CDR3 bases are TGTGCCAGCAGCTTGCGATTGGACAGATCTTCACCCCTCCACTTT. This codes for CASSLRLDRSSPLHF.

DNA of the CDR3: TGTGCCAGCAGAAGTCCGGGACAGGCGGGACTCAATCAGCCCCAGCATTTT. This encodes CASRSPGQAGLNQPQHF. The chain joins TRBV2 to TRBJ1-5; 8 positions match TRBD1. In germline, CDR1 is SNHLY, CDR2 FYNNEI. The CDR3 length is 17 residues. Trimming cost V 6 bases and J 3 bases; bases outside gene matches: 13.

This clone was detected once. The chain joins TRBV7-2 to TRBJ1-3; D possibly corresponds to TRBD1 (6 bases). The CDR3 totals 16 residues. In germline, CDR1 is SGHTA, CDR2 FQGNSA. V was shortened by 1 base and J by 0 bases, with 10 bases between the two germline ends. The chain's CDR3 is CASSLDYRVSGNTIYF. As DNA, the CDR3 is TGTGCCAGCAGCTTAGATTACAGGGTCTCTGGAAACACCATATATTTT.

V usage is TRBV18 and J usage is TRBJ1-5; unclear D gene. The germline CDR1 and CDR2 sequences are KGHSH and LQKENI. The length of the CDR3 is 15 residues. Trimming cost V 4 bases and J 0 bases, with 10 bases left between them. CDR3: CASSLDQNSNQPQHF. The CDR3, as DNA: TGTGCCAGCTCACTAGACCAGAATAGCAATCAGCCCCAGCATTTT.

This chain links TRBV7-2 with TRBJ2-7; D is uncertain. V lost 1 base to trimming and J lost 0 bases, with 10 bases between them. This CDR3 has 15 amino acids. Germline V CDR1 and CDR2: SGHTA, FQGNSA. Here the CDR3 DNA reads TGTGCCAGCAGCTTAGATTTGGCAGTCTCCTACGAGCAGTACGTC. The encoded protein is CASSLDLAVSYEQYV.